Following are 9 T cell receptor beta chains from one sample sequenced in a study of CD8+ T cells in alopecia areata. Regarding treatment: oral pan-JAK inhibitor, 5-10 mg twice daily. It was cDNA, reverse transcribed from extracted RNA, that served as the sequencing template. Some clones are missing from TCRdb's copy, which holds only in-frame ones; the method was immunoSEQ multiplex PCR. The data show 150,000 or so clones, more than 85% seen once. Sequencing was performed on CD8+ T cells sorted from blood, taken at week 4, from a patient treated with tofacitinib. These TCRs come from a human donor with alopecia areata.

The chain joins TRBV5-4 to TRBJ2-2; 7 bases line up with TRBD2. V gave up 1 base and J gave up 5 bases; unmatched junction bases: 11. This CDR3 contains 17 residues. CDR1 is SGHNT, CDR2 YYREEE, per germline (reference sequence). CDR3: CASSLRPAGDRTGELFF. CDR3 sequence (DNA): TGTGCCAGCAGCTTGCGGCCTGCGGGGGATCGGACCGGGGAGCTGTTTTTT. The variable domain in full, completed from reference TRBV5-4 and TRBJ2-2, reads ETGVTQSPTHLIKTRGQQVTLRCSSQSGHNTVSWYQQALGQGPQFIFQYYREEENGRGNFPPRFSGLQFPNYSSELNVNALELDDSALYLCASSLRPAGDRTGELFFGEGSRLTVL.

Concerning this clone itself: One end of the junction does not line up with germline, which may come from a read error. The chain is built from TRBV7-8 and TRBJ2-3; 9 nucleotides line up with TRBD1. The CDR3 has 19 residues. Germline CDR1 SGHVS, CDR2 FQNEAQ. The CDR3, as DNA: TGTGCCAGCAGCTTATACACCGGGACAGGGAGGGGTTGGACAGATACACAGTATTTT. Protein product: CASSLYTGTGRGWTDTQYF. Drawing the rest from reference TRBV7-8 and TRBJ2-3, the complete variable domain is GAGVSQSPRYKVAKRGQDVALRCDPISGHVSLFWYQQALGQGPEFLTYFQNEAQLDKSGLPSDRFFAERPEGSVSTLKIQRTQQEDSAVYLCASSLYTGTGRGWTDTQYFGPGTRLTVL.

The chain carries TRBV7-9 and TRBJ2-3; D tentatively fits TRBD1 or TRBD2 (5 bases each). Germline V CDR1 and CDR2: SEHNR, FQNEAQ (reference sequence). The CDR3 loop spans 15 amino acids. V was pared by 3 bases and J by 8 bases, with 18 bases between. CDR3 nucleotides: TGTGCCAGCAGCTTTAGGGACGCCTTCCCACGTACGCAGTATTTT. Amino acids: CASSFRDAFPRTQYF.

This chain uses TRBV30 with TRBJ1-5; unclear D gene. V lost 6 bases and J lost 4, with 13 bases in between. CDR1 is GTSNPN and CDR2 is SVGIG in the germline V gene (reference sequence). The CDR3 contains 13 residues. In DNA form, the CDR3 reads TGTGCCTGCGAAGGAGAATGGAATCAGCCCCAGCATTTT. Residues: CACEGEWNQPQHF.

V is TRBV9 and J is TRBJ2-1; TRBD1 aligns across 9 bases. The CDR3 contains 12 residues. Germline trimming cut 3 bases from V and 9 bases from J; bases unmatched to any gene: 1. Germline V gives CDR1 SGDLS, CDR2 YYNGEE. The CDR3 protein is CASSATGGEQFF. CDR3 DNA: TGTGCCAGCAGCGCGACAGGGGGTGAGCAGTTCTTC.

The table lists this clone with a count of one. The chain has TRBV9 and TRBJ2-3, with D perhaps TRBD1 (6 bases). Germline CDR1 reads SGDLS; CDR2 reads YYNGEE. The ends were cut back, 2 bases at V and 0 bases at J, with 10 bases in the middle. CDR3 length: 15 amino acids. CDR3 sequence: CASSVDRFSTDTQYF. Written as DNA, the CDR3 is TGTGCCAGCAGCGTCGACAGGTTTAGCACAGATACGCAGTATTTT.

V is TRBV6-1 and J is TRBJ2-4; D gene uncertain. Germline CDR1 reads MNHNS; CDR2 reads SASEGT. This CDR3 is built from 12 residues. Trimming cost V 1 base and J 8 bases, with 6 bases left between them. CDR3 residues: CASSEGLDIQYF. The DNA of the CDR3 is TGTGCCAGCAGTGAAGGGCTGGACATTCAGTACTTC.

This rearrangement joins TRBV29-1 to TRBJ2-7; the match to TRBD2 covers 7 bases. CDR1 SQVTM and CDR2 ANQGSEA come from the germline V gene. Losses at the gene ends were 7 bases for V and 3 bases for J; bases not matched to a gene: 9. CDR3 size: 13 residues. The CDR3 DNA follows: TGCAGCGCGCGCCTGAGGGACTACTACGAGCAGTACTTC. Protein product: CSARLRDYYEQYF.

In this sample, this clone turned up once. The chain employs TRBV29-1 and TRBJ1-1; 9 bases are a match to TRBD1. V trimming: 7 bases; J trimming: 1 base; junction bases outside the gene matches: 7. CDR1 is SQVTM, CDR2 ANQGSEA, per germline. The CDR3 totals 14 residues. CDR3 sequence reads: CSALPGQGNTEAFF. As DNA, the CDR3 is TGCAGCGCTTTACCGGGACAGGGGAACACTGAAGCTTTCTTT.